The subject of this entry is one T cell receptor (beta chain). TCRdb's copy holds only in-frame clones and misses some; the assay was immunoSEQ multiplex PCR. The sample consists of fewer than 130,000 clones, about 92% of them appearing once. Systemic immunosuppression or a history of autoimmune disease excluded patients. The data stem from a study of OX40 agonist ivuxolimab in advanced cancers. Study at large: A diagnosis of hepatocellular carcinoma, melanoma, renal cell or head and neck cancer was present in dose-escalation patients.

Trimming took off 2 bases at V and 4 bases at J, with 9 bases between the two ends. Germline values: CDR1 LGHNT, CDR2 FRNRAP. The CDR3 contains 14 residues. The clonotype originates from an adult with an advanced solid tumor such as melanoma, head and neck, liver or kidney cancer. The sequencing here drew on CD4+ or CD8+ T cells sorted from blood, taken in a trial of the OX40 agonist ivuxolimab. This chain uses TRBV12-5 with TRBJ1-3; D gene unclear. CDR3 bases: TGTGCTAGTGGTTTGCATCCTCCAGGAAACACCATATATTTT. Translation gives CASGLHPPGNTIYF.